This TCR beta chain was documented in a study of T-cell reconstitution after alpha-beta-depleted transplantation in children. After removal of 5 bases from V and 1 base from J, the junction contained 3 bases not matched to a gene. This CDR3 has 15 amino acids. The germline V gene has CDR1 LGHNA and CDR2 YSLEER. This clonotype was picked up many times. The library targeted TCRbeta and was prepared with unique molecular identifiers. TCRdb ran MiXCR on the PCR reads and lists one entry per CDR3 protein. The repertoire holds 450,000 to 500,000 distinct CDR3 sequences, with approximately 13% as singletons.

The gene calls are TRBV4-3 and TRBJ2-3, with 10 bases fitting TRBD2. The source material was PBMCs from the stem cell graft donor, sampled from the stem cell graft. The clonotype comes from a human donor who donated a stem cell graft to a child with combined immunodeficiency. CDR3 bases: TGCGCCAGCAGCGACCTAGCGGGAGGCACAGATACGCAGTATTTT. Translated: CASSDLAGGTDTQYF.